A single sample is the source of the 25 T cell receptor beta chains below, sequenced in a study of shared clonotypes between healthy human individuals (dated by TCRdb to 2018 to 2020). The library was prepared using the immunoSEQ multiplex PCR assay. Drawn from immuneACCESS, this table holds only the in-frame rearrangements with V and J called that TCRdb kept. Clones are partly lost; checked studies trace under half to an unresolved V gene and leave the rest unexplained. This sample holds over a million clones; around 98.5% were observed only once. Of the sample, around 0.33% falls within the top ten clones. The sample was naive CD4+ T cells sorted from blood. Reading the label with the study, this specimen's cell subset or site is: CD45RA+ positively selected. These receptors were taken from a man younger than 45 in good health.

The rearrangement uses TRBV18 and TRBJ1-2, with D perhaps TRBD1 (5 bases). Germline V CDR1 and CDR2: KGHSH, LQKENI. Trimming removed 4 bases from V and 4 bases from J, with 22 bases in between. The CDR3 extends over 17 amino acids. CDR3 coding DNA: TGTGCCAGCTCACTAAAAGATTTATCTTTAGGGGTCTATGGCTACACCTTC. It codes for CASSLKDLSLGVYGYTF.

The chain carries TRBV5-4 and TRBJ2-3; TRBD1 agrees at 7 bases. The J segment lost 0 bases and the V segment lost 2 bases, leaving 3 bases of the junction unmatched. The length of the CDR3 is 15 residues. Germline CDR1 reads SGHNT; CDR2 reads YYREEE (reference sequence). This chain's CDR3 is CASSLPTGSTDTQYF. The CDR3 DNA reads TGTGCCAGCAGCTTACCGACAGGGAGCACAGATACGCAGTATTTT.

The rearrangement joins TRBV7-9 to TRBJ2-5; no definite D call. Trimming pared 4 bases from V and 4 bases from J, leaving 7 bases between. CDR3 length: 12 amino acids. Germline V gene data show CDR1 as SEHNR and CDR2 as FQNEAQ (reference sequence). The DNA for the CDR3 is TGTGCCAGCAGCTACACCGTAGAGACCCAGTACTTC. It codes for CASSYTVETQYF.

This chain joins TRBV2 and TRBJ2-7; D is ambiguous. This CDR3 is built from 15 residues. Between the trimmed V and J ends, which lost 1 base and 3 bases, there was a span of 13 bases. Germline CDR1 and CDR2: SNHLY and FYNNEI. The CDR3: CASSEGWGRGYEQYF. In nucleotides, the CDR3 is TGTGCCAGCAGTGAAGGGTGGGGTAGAGGCTACGAGCAGTACTTC.

This rearrangement joins TRBV7-6 to TRBJ2-7, with 7 bases that match TRBD2. Losses at the gene ends were 3 bases for V and 3 bases for J; bases not matched to a gene: 14. Per germline, CDR1 SGHVS and CDR2 FNYEAQ. The CDR3 sequence is 17 residues long. This CDR3 reads CASSLGVGGSGLYEQYF. For the CDR3, the DNA is TGTGCCAGCAGCTTGGGGGTCGGGGGGAGCGGACTCTACGAGCAGTACTTC. Based on the CDR3 plus reference TRBV7-6 and TRBJ2-7, the full variable domain is GAGVSQSPRYKVTKRGQDVALRCDPISGHVSLYWYRQALGQGPEFLTYFNYEAQQDKSGLPNDRFSAERPEGSISTLTIQRTEQRDSAMYRCASSLGVGGSGLYEQYFGPGTRLTVT.

Details on this clone: Different DNA sequences within this sample yield the same CDR3. This rearrangement joins TRBV19 to TRBJ1-2; D gene uncertain. This CDR3 is 11 amino acids long. V was pared by 1 base and J by 8 bases, with 5 bases between. Germline CDR1 reads LNHDA; CDR2 reads SQIVND (reference sequence). The CDR3 here is CASSIGDGYTF. The CDR3 DNA is TGTGCCAGTAGTATAGGTGACGGCTACACCTTC.

The chain is built from TRBV6-1 and TRBJ2-1; weak D call: TRBD1 (6 bases). V lost 6 bases to trimming and J lost 0 bases, with 12 bases between them. Looked up from germline, CDR1 is MNHNS and CDR2 is SASEGT. The CDR3 consists of 15 residues. The CDR3 region has the DNA TGTGCCAGCAGATGGGACACGAGCTCCTACAATGAGCAGTTCTTC. This translates into CASRWDTSSYNEQFF.

The chain combines TRBV7-2 with TRBJ1-5, with D unclear. Trimming cost V 5 bases and J 3 bases, with 17 bases left between them. The length of the CDR3 is 16 residues. Germline V gives CDR1 SGHTA, CDR2 FQGNSA. CDR3 protein: CASSPSGRAFNQPQHF. The CDR3 DNA reads TGTGCCAGCAGCCCTTCGGGGAGGGCCTTCAATCAGCCCCAGCATTTT.

V gene TRBV5-1 combines with J gene TRBJ2-6; D gene uncertain. V was pared by 4 bases and J by 1 base, with 21 bases between. The CDR3 runs 19 residues. Germline lookup yields CDR1 SGHRS and CDR2 YFSETQ. CDR3 amino acids: CASSPMGSKVRSGANVLTF. In DNA form, the CDR3 reads TGCGCCAGCAGCCCGATGGGTTCTAAGGTTAGATCTGGGGCCAACGTCCTGACTTTC.

The CDR3 reads CASSLVGGEGNYGYTF. The DNA for the CDR3 is TGCGCCAGCAGCTTGGTTGGAGGGGAAGGTAACTATGGCTACACCTTC. The chain has TRBV5-1 and TRBJ1-2, with D possibly matching TRBD1 (5 bases). The germline CDR1 and CDR2 sequences are SGHRS and YFSETQ. Between the trimmed V and J ends, which lost 0 bases and 1 base, there was a span of 13 bases. The CDR3 is made up of 16 amino acids.

This chain joins TRBV7-9 and TRBJ2-7; 8 bases fit TRBD2. V lost 1 base to trimming and J lost 6 bases; unmatched junction nucleotides: 8. This CDR3 contains 15 residues. Per the germline V gene, CDR1 is SEHNR and CDR2 is FQNEAQ (reference sequence). CDR3 nucleotides: TGTGCCAGCAGCTTAGTGCGCGGGGGGCTCAGCGAGCAGTACTTC. Translation: CASSLVRGGLSEQYF.

The rearrangement joins TRBV6-4 to TRBJ1-1, with D possibly matching TRBD1 (6 bases). The CDR3 covers 14 residues. Per germline, CDR1 MRHNA and CDR2 SNTAGT. V lost 3 bases and J lost 1, with 9 bases in between. CDR3 in DNA: TGTGCCAGCAGTGAACAGGGATGGAACACTGAAGCTTTCTTT. Its protein product is CASSEQGWNTEAFF.

To note about this clone: Other DNA sequences in this sample translate to the same CDR3. V is TRBV7-9 and J is TRBJ1-1, with 7 bases that match TRBD1. Unmatched junction bases numbered 5, after V lost 3 bases and J lost 4 bases. Germline V gene data show CDR1 as SEHNR and CDR2 as FQNEAQ (reference sequence). The CDR3 is 14 residues long. The chain's CDR3 is CASSFTGAGTEAFF. The CDR3 region has the DNA TGTGCCAGCAGCTTTACAGGGGCGGGCACTGAAGCTTTCTTT.

The V and J genes are TRBV9 and TRBJ2-7; no clear D gene. The germline V gene encodes CDR1 SGDLS and CDR2 YYNGEE. The CDR3 totals 14 residues. V shed 4 bases and J shed 5 bases, with 16 bases lying between them. The CDR3 DNA is TGTGCCAGCAGCCCATCGGGCCCCGTTAACGAGCAGTACTTC. Residues: CASSPSGPVNEQYF. Supplemented by reference TRBV9 and TRBJ2-7, the full variable domain reads DSGVTQTPKHLITATGQRVTLRCSPRSGDLSVYWYQQSLDQGLQFLIQYYNGEERAKGNILERFSAQQFPDLHSELNLSSLELGDSALYFCASSPSGPVNEQYFGPGTRLTVT.

As for this clone: Other nucleotide sequences from this sample produce the same CDR3. The J gene is TRBJ2-7, the V gene TRBV5-4; TRBD2 matches at 11 bases. V lost 4 bases to trimming and J lost 2 bases; unmatched junction nucleotides: 5. The germline CDR1 and CDR2 sequences are SGHNT and YYREEE (reference sequence). The CDR3 spans 15 residues. The CDR3 reads CASSGGLAGTYEQYF. CDR3 nucleotide sequence: TGTGCCAGCAGCGGAGGACTAGCGGGCACCTACGAGCAGTACTTC.

The genes are TRBV6-5 and TRBJ2-1; 8 positions agree with TRBD2. Germline CDR1 is MNHEY and CDR2 is SVGAGI. Germline trimming cut 7 bases from V and 8 bases from J; bases unmatched to any gene: 10. The CDR3 length is 14 residues. As DNA, the CDR3 is TGTGCCAGCACCCAGGGACTAGTTAAGGATGAGCAGTTCTTC. Translated: CASTQGLVKDEQFF.

This sequence joins TRBV7-2 and TRBJ1-3; D is perhaps TRBD1 (5 bases). This CDR3 is 17 amino acids long. With 2 bases removed from V and 0 bases from J, the gap between germline ends came to 14 bases. CDR1 SGHTA and CDR2 FQGNSA come from the germline V gene. The CDR3 reads CASSLSPPGFSGNTIYF. CDR3 nucleotides: TGTGCCAGCAGCTTATCCCCGCCAGGGTTCTCTGGAAACACCATATATTTT.

The chain recombines TRBV4-1 with TRBJ2-3; the D gene is possibly TRBD2 (5 bases). The V and J ends lost 1 base and 2 bases respectively, with 16 bases between them. The CDR3 totals 17 residues. Looked up from germline, CDR1 is MGHRA and CDR2 is YSYEKL. DNA of the CDR3: TGCGCCAGCAGCCAAGGTGGGGAGCGGACCTTCACAGATACGCAGTATTTT. This gives the protein CASSQGGERTFTDTQYF.

The chain combines TRBV7-9 with TRBJ2-2; 7 nucleotides match TRBD2. Germline V lookup: CDR1 SEHNR, CDR2 FQNEAQ (reference sequence). V was clipped by 7 bases and J by 7 bases; unmatched bases: 18. The CDR3 covers 17 residues. The CDR3 sequence: CASTVGRGEVSGGELFF. The CDR3 DNA reads TGTGCCAGCACCGTGGGGAGGGGAGAGGTTTCAGGCGGGGAGCTGTTTTTT.

This chain uses TRBV29-1 with TRBJ2-6, with D perhaps matching TRBD1 (5 bases). Germline CDR1 and CDR2: SQVTM and ANQGSEA. The CDR3 is 18 residues long. The V gene lost 6 bases and the J gene lost 0 bases, with 21 bases spanning the gap. CDR3 protein: CSVVWGTHYSSGANVLTF. Here the CDR3 DNA reads TGCAGCGTCGTTTGGGGCACCCATTACAGCTCTGGGGCCAACGTCCTGACTTTC.

The chain uses TRBV28 and TRBJ1-2, with D unresolved. CDR1 and CDR2 (germline): MDHEN, SYDVKM. This CDR3 spans 12 amino acids. V dropped 11 bases and J dropped 8 bases, with 18 bases sitting between them. The CDR3 protein is CARETKECGYTF. DNA of the CDR3: TGTGCCCGGGAGACAAAAGAATGCGGCTACACCTTC.

Here the CDR3 DNA reads TGTGCCAGCAGCTTACAGGGCGATGTAGCCTACGAGCAGTACTTC. Translation gives CASSLQGDVAYEQYF. The genes are TRBV7-2 and TRBJ2-7, with D tentatively TRBD1 (5 bases). V was cut by 2 bases and J by 2 bases, with 13 bases left in between. The CDR3 has 15 amino acids. CDR1 and CDR2 (germline): SGHTA, FQGNSA.

Details on this clone: The sample carries other DNA sequences with the same CDR3. V usage is TRBV30 and J usage is TRBJ1-3, with D unclear. The CDR3 has 11 residues. CDR1 is GTSNPN and CDR2 is SVGIG in the germline V gene (reference sequence). The V end lost 5 bases, the J end lost 2 bases, and 4 bases lay between the germline ends. The chain's CDR3 is CAWGAGNTIYF. Written as DNA, the CDR3 is TGTGCCTGGGGAGCTGGAAACACCATATATTTT.

The J gene is TRBJ2-3, the V gene TRBV5-1; D call uncertain. Germline CDR1 and CDR2: SGHRS and YFSETQ. Deletions cut 1 base from V and 2 bases from J, with 8 bases between. The CDR3 runs 14 residues. CDR3 sequence: CASSLNKFTDTQYF. For the CDR3, the DNA is TGCGCCAGCAGCTTGAACAAGTTCACAGATACGCAGTATTTT.

The V call is TRBV11-2, the J call TRBJ2-7, with 10 positions matching TRBD1. The germline gives CDR1 SGHAT, CDR2 FQNNGV. The CDR3 length is 16 residues. V lost 5 bases, J lost 2 bases, and 9 bases stayed unmatched. CDR3 nucleotide sequence: TGTGCCAGCAGCAACCGAGACAGGGGGCTCCCCTACGAGCAGTACTTC. It encodes CASSNRDRGLPYEQYF.